This T cell receptor (beta chain) was identified during a study of blood T cell repertoires in COVID-19. At the level of the study: In each case, the material was cDNA or gDNA derived from T cells, B-cell-depleted T cells, or PBMCs.

Germline lookup yields CDR1 SGHRS and CDR2 YFSETQ. The CDR3 consists of 13 residues. V was pared by 4 bases and J by 5 bases, with 5 bases of the junction left unmatched. Some clones are missing from TCRdb's copy, which holds only in-frame ones; the method was immunoSEQ multiplex PCR. Here the sample spans some 170,000 clones, around 82% being singletons. All recovered Cohort 3 donors got two negative PCRs, got clearance, or saw symptom resolution. This clone was detected a few times. This TCR came from a man aged 40-50 years who had recovered from COVID-19. The chain joins TRBV5-1 to TRBJ1-1; 7 nucleotides align to TRBD1. Sequenced sample: PBMCs or T cells enriched from blood (not recorded which). CDR3 in amino acids: CASSPTGTTEAFF. The CDR3 nucleotides read TGCGCCAGCAGCCCGACAGGGACGACTGAAGCTTTCTTT.